Below, 24 T cell receptor beta chains from the same sample are listed, as sequenced in a study of OX40 agonist ivuxolimab in advanced cancers. The library was produced with the immunoSEQ multiplex PCR assay. This is the immuneACCESS table as TCRdb keeps it, with only in-frame sequences that have V and J called. A part of the clones is gone; compared with another copy, unresolved V genes explain less than half, and the rest is unexplained. Recorded for this sample are some 95,000 clones; approximately 88% of them occurred a single time. The leading ten clones occupy 0.45% to 0.55% of the sample. This sample comprised CD4+ or CD8+ T cells sorted from blood, obtained in a trial of the OX40 agonist ivuxolimab. These receptors were obtained from an adult with an advanced solid tumor such as melanoma, head and neck, liver or kidney cancer.

The V gene is TRBV5-6, the J gene TRBJ1-5, with D perhaps TRBD1 (5 bases). V was clipped by 1 base and J by 4 bases, with 12 bases between them. Germline V gives CDR1 SGHDT, CDR2 YYEEEE. There are 15 residues in the CDR3. CDR3 sequence (DNA): TGTGCCAGCAGCTTGTTGTCGGGGGAGAATCAGCCCCAGCATTTT. Its translation is CASSLLSGENQPQHF.

This clone was picked up one time. The chain combines TRBV7-6 with TRBJ1-1; 7 bases match TRBD1. Germline V gene lookup returns CDR1 SGHVS and CDR2 FNYEAQ. The CDR3 runs to 15 residues. The V segment lost 5 bases and the J segment 0 bases; nucleotides outside the gene matches: 6. This CDR3 reads CASSATGTMNTEAFF. The CDR3 DNA follows: TGTGCCAGCAGCGCGACAGGGACCATGAACACTGAAGCTTTCTTT.

The chain recombines TRBV11-2 with TRBJ2-4; maybe TRBD2 (6 bases). Trimming left V 5 bases short and J 5 bases short, with 7 bases between. CDR3 length: 12 residues. Per the germline V gene, CDR1 is SGHAT and CDR2 is FQNNGV. CDR3 amino acids: CASSPGENIQYF. CDR3 DNA: TGTGCCAGCAGCCCGGGAGAAAACATTCAGTACTTC.

The rearrangement uses TRBV7-3 and TRBJ2-1, with TRBD1 as a possible D gene (6 bases). The CDR3 loop spans 15 amino acids. Per germline, CDR1 SGHTA and CDR2 FQGTGA. Between the trimmed V and J ends, which lost 2 bases and 3 bases, there was a span of 11 bases. The CDR3 loop is CASSLEGDGYNEQFF. In DNA form, the CDR3 reads TGTGCCAGCAGCTTAGAGGGGGACGGCTACAATGAGCAGTTCTTC.

The chain combines TRBV7-9 with TRBJ1-1; perhaps TRBD1 as D (6 bases). The length of the CDR3 is 15 residues. Germline V gene sequence: CDR1 SEHNR, CDR2 FQNEAQ (reference sequence). Trimming took off 4 bases at V and 4 bases at J, with 16 bases between the two ends. The CDR3 DNA sequence: TGTGCCAGCAGCTCATGGAGGGGGGCTACCACTGAAGCTTTCTTT. Its translation: CASSSWRGATTEAFF.

V usage is TRBV5-3 and J usage is TRBJ2-7; D remains ambiguous. TRBV5-3 is an open reading frame whose function is uncertain. V was clipped by 4 bases and J by 2 bases, with 10 bases between them. The CDR3 has 13 amino acids. The CDR3 DNA reads TGTGCCAGAAGCCAAGACTTTCCCTACGAGCAGTACTTC. Translated, it gives CARSQDFPYEQYF.

The chain couples TRBV6-1 to TRBJ1-1; 12 nucleotides agree with TRBD1. V was clipped by 1 base and J by 5 bases; unmatched bases: 2. CDR1 MNHNS and CDR2 SASEGT come from the germline V gene. CDR3 length: 15 residues. For the CDR3, the DNA is TGTGCCAGCAGTGAAGGGGACAGGGGGCATACTGAAGCTTTCTTT. Translated, it gives CASSEGDRGHTEAFF.

The rearrangement uses TRBV11-1 and TRBJ2-3; D gene ambiguous. This CDR3 has 13 residues. Trimming stripped 6 bases from V and 3 bases from J, with 10 bases between. CDR1 SGHAT and CDR2 FQDESV come from the germline V gene (reference sequence). CDR3 amino acids: CASRHDLTDTQYF. The CDR3 bases are TGTGCCAGCAGGCACGACTTGACAGATACGCAGTATTTT.

This clone was found once. The chain joins TRBV5-1 to TRBJ1-1, with D unclear. This CDR3 has 14 residues. Trimming left V 0 bases short and J 3 bases short, with 9 bases between. From germline, CDR1 is SGHRS and CDR2 YFSETQ. The CDR3 DNA is TGCGCCAGCAGCTTGGAAGGTGGATACACTGAAGCTTTCTTT. This translates into CASSLEGGYTEAFF.

This chain joins TRBV5-1 and TRBJ1-1; D remains unclear. V was clipped by 5 bases and J by 1 base, with 15 bases between them. In germline, CDR1 is SGHRS, CDR2 YFSETQ. This CDR3 contains 15 residues. CDR3 protein: CASRPDGYWNTEAFF. The CDR3 coding sequence is TGCGCCAGCAGACCGGACGGGTACTGGAACACTGAAGCTTTCTTT.

The chain carries TRBV19 and TRBJ1-2; 8 bases match TRBD1. Germline V gene data show CDR1 as LNHDA and CDR2 as SQIVND (reference sequence). CDR3 size: 15 residues. V shed 5 bases, J shed 1 base, and the junction held 6 bases outside the gene matches. The DNA for the CDR3 is TGTGCCAGTAGTCTAAAGACAGGGGATAACTATGGCTACACCTTC. This translates into CASSLKTGDNYGYTF.

The CDR3: CASSLALKTSGGWSGANVLTF. The CDR3 DNA is TGTGCCAGCAGCTTAGCGCTGAAGACTAGCGGGGGATGGTCTGGGGCCAACGTCCTGACTTTC. The chain is built from TRBV7-6 and TRBJ2-6; 12 positions agree with TRBD2. Losses at the gene ends were 0 bases for V and 1 base for J; bases not matched to a gene: 10. This CDR3 has 21 residues. Germline V gene sequence: CDR1 SGHVS, CDR2 FNYEAQ.

This rearrangement joins TRBV28 to TRBJ2-7; a weak D match, TRBD1 (6 bases). V was cut by 6 bases and J by 2 bases, with 29 bases left in between. Germline V gives CDR1 MDHEN, CDR2 SYDVKM. This CDR3 is 19 amino acids long. The CDR3 DNA reads TGTGCCAGCAGCCTCACGACGCAGGGGCTACTTATTATTGCCTACGAGCAGTACTTC. Encoded protein: CASSLTTQGLLIIAYEQYF.

The J gene is TRBJ2-1, the V gene TRBV28; D is perhaps TRBD1 (6 bases). The V gene lost 1 base and the J gene lost 7 bases, with 11 bases spanning the gap. Germline loops: CDR1 MDHEN, CDR2 SYDVKM. CDR3 length equals 14 residues. CDR3 loop: CASSLSGAKNEQFF. The CDR3 DNA reads as TGTGCCAGCAGTTTATCAGGGGCGAAGAATGAGCAGTTCTTC. Together with reference TRBV28 and TRBJ2-1, the CDR3 gives the full variable domain: DVKVTQSSRYLVKRTGEKVFLECVQDMDHENMFWYRQDPGLGLRLIYFSYDVKMKEKGDIPEGYSVSREKKERFSLILESASTNQTSMYLCASSLSGAKNEQFFGPGTRLTVL.

The genes are TRBV7-2 and TRBJ1-1, with D perhaps TRBD1 (6 bases). V dropped 6 bases and J dropped 0 bases, with 14 bases sitting between them. Germline-derived CDR1 and CDR2 are SGHTA and FQGNSA. This CDR3 has 15 residues. This CDR3 is CASRRGAGVNTEAFF. The CDR3 DNA sequence: TGTGCCAGCAGGAGAGGGGCAGGGGTGAACACTGAAGCTTTCTTT. Using reference TRBV7-2 and TRBJ1-1 for the parts outside the CDR3, the full variable domain is GAGVSQSPSNKVTEKGKDVELRCDPISGHTALYWYRQSLGQGLEFLIYFQGNSAPDKSGLPSDRFSAERTGGSVSTLTIQRTQQEDSAVYLCASRRGAGVNTEAFFGQGTRLTVV.

The J gene is TRBJ1-5, the V gene TRBV6-5; D gene uncertain. The germline V and J ends were trimmed by 2 bases and 3 bases, with 8 bases remaining between them. The CDR3 extends over 14 amino acids. Germline V gene data show CDR1 as MNHEY and CDR2 as SVGAGI. CDR3 coding DNA: TGTGCCAGCAGTTACACCGGGGTCAATCAGCCCCAGCATTTT. It translates to CASSYTGVNQPQHF.

The rearrangement joins TRBV6-1 to TRBJ1-2; 8 positions match TRBD1. Germline V gene lookup returns CDR1 MNHNS and CDR2 SASEGT. Trimming took 2 bases from V and 3 from J; bases not matched to a gene: 14. There are 18 residues in the CDR3. CDR3 residues: CASSELMPQDRAHYGYTF. The CDR3 nucleotides read TGTGCCAGCAGTGAATTGATGCCCCAGGACAGGGCACACTATGGCTACACCTTC.

In nucleotides, the CDR3 is TGTGCCAGCAGTAACACAGGGAACGGCTACACCTTC. As protein: CASSNTGNGYTF. The chain uses TRBV6-6 and TRBJ1-2; D is possibly TRBD1 (6 bases). Deletions cut 5 bases from V and 8 bases from J, with 12 bases between. CDR3 length: 12 amino acids. Germline CDR1 MNHNY, CDR2 SVGAGI (reference sequence).

The chain carries TRBV28 and TRBJ1-1; no definite D call. The CDR3 is 12 amino acids. The germline V gene encodes CDR1 MDHEN and CDR2 SYDVKM. V lost 6 bases, J lost 6 bases, and 11 bases lay in between. The CDR3 sequence is CASSPGSPEAFF. The CDR3 nucleotides read TGTGCCAGCAGCCCTGGGTCCCCTGAAGCTTTCTTT. Filled out from reference TRBV28 and TRBJ1-1, the complete variable domain reads DVKVTQSSRYLVKRTGEKVFLECVQDMDHENMFWYRQDPGLGLRLIYFSYDVKMKEKGDIPEGYSVSREKKERFSLILESASTNQTSMYLCASSPGSPEAFFGQGTRLTVV.

The CDR3 sequence: CASSYGDRTSGNTIYF. The CDR3 DNA sequence: TGTGCCAGCAGTTACGGGGACAGGACCTCTGGAAACACCATATATTTT. The chain links TRBV6-5 to TRBJ1-3, with 8 bases lining up with TRBD1. This CDR3 spans 16 amino acids. CDR1 and CDR2 (germline): MNHEY, SVGAGI. The V gene end was trimmed by 2 bases and the J gene end by 0 bases; junction bases not matched to a gene: 3.

To note about this clone: Other DNA sequences in this specimen translate into the identical CDR3. The chain employs TRBV2 and TRBJ2-5, with 8 positions matching TRBD1. Germline-derived CDR1 and CDR2 are SNHLY and FYNNEI. V lost 1 base to trimming and J lost 6 bases; unmatched junction nucleotides: 1. The CDR3 has 13 amino acids. The CDR3 DNA reads as TGTGCCAGCAGTGAAGGACAGGGGAAGACCCAGTACTTC. Its protein is CASSEGQGKTQYF.

The rearrangement links TRBV5-6 to TRBJ2-2; D is perhaps TRBD1 (6 bases). The CDR3 runs 17 residues. CDR1 SGHDT and CDR2 YYEEEE come from the germline V gene. V lost 2 bases to trimming and J lost 5 bases, with 19 bases between them. The CDR3 coding sequence is TGTGCCAGCAGCTTCAGTGGGGGCACCGGGTGGACCGGGGAGCTGTTTTTT. As protein: CASSFSGGTGWTGELFF.

The chain uses TRBV5-1 and TRBJ1-4; tentatively, D is TRBD1 (6 bases). The CDR3 consists of 17 residues. Per germline, CDR1 SGHRS and CDR2 YFSETQ. Trimming stripped 0 bases from V and 2 bases from J, with 14 bases between. CDR3: CASSLAPRGGTNEKLFF. The DNA of the CDR3 is TGCGCCAGCAGCTTGGCCCCCAGGGGAGGCACTAATGAAAAACTGTTTTTT.

The chain employs TRBV6-1 and TRBJ1-2, with D possibly being TRBD1 (5 bases). Germline V gene data show CDR1 as MNHNS and CDR2 as SASEGT. The length of the CDR3 is 14 residues. The V gene lost 2 bases and the J gene lost 4 bases, with 11 bases spanning the gap. CDR3 sequence (DNA): TGTGCCAGCAGTGAAAGGGACCATAGCTATGGCTACACCTTC. Amino acid sequence: CASSERDHSYGYTF.